This entry features one T cell receptor (beta chain) sequence. Its target is unknown. The CDR3 end is not reached by the read, which stops 3 residues before it; the germline J gene fills it in. Related graft donors supplied nonmyeloablative bone marrow transplants, and mixed chimerism was transient. Profiled with immunoSEQ multiplex PCR; TCRdb holds only in-frame clones, not every one. Its clone listing holds several thousand clones. This sample is part of a study of Tregs in tolerant kidney transplant recipients. Study-level results: Biological reproducibility was not directly addressed, but technical replication error appeared minimal.

Germline CDR1 and CDR2: DFQATT and SNEGSKA (reference sequence). The CDR3 spans 13 residues. The sequence derives from a human patient who received a combined kidney and bone marrow transplant. Some of the T cells might come from the graft donor. The J gene is TRBJ1-1, the V gene TRBV20-1, with a tentative D call TRBD1 (5 bases). This material consisted of CD4+ T cells from blood (PBMCs), taken 6 months after the transplant. CDR3 DNA (partial): TGCAGCGGGCACAGGACTATGAACACTGAA. This codes for CSGHRTMNTE. The entire CDR3 sequence reads CSGHRTMNTEAFF.